The clone carrying this T cell receptor (beta chain) has only a few counts. Its matching antigen is unknown. CD4+CD45RO+CD25- cells were isolated as memory CD4+ T cells. General study results and limits: Larger-cohort validation covered only one TCR beta V-J rearrangement.

CDR1 is PRHDT and CDR2 is FYEKMQ in the germline V gene (reference sequence). The CDR3 length is 14 residues. V gave up 3 bases and J gave up 3 bases, with 11 bases separating them. Semi-nested PCR with Nested Universal Primer A followed constant-region reverse priming of full-length variable regions. One entry per CDR3 protein, called by TCRdb with MiXCR from the 5' RACE reads. The sample holds 35,000 to 50,000 distinct CDR3 sequences, around 30% seen once. Sequenced input: tumor-infiltrating memory CD4+ T cells sorted from the breast tumor. The subset: memory CD4+ T cells, CD4+CD45RO+CD25-. The rearrangement joins TRBV13 to TRBJ2-5; D is undetermined. This TCR was sampled from a female donor with breast cancer. The chain's CDR3 is CASSFSAREETQYF. The CDR3 nucleotides read TGTGCCAGCAGCTTTTCGGCGAGAGAAGAGACCCAGTACTTC.